Listed here are 21 T cell receptor beta chains from one sample, sequenced in a study of memory CD8 T cells in hepatitis C reinfection. Data came from immunoSEQ multiplex PCR; TCRdb stores just in-frame clones and leaves some out. The table shows about 46,000 clones, with approximately 92% occurring only once. Stated time point: late/post reinfection, 12 to 24 weeks after detection. No in vitro expansion preceded TCR sequencing of the sorted cells. Sequenced material: naive CD8+ T cells sorted from blood. The receptors derive from a man between 18 and 35 years old with hepatitis C virus infection.

In its sample, this clone was seen a few times. V and J are TRBV15 and TRBJ2-2; TRBD2 is a possible D gene (6 bases). Trimming took off 0 bases at V and 6 bases at J, with 14 bases between the two ends. The CDR3 loop spans 16 amino acids. Germline V gives CDR1 LNHNV, CDR2 YYDKDF (reference sequence). CDR3 in amino acids: CATSRDRTGAAGELFF. The CDR3 DNA sequence: TGTGCCACCAGCAGAGATCGCACGGGAGCGGCCGGGGAGCTGTTTTTT.

V usage is TRBV6-6 and J usage is TRBJ2-4, with 13 bases identical to TRBD2. This CDR3 spans 15 amino acids. Germline CDR1 MNHNY, CDR2 SVGAGI (reference sequence). J gave up 10 bases and V 4 bases, and 7 bases lay outside the gene matches. In DNA form, the CDR3 reads TGTGCCAGCAGTTCTCTCAGACTAGCGGGGGGAATTCAGTACTTC. This codes for CASSSLRLAGGIQYF.

The chain links TRBV27 to TRBJ2-7; weak D call: TRBD1 (6 bases). Germline lookup yields CDR1 MNHEY and CDR2 SMNVEV (reference sequence). The CDR3 contains 16 residues. The ends were cut back, 7 bases at V and 3 bases at J, with 22 bases in the middle. The CDR3 here is CASTRGRDTVYYEQYF. The CDR3 coding sequence is TGTGCCAGCACCAGGGGCCGGGACACCGTTTACTACGAGCAGTACTTC.

V gene TRBV19 combines with J gene TRBJ2-1, with 9 bases matching TRBD2. V gave up 3 bases and J gave up 7 bases; unmatched junction bases: 7. The CDR3 has 15 amino acids. Germline values: CDR1 LNHDA, CDR2 SQIVND (reference sequence). CDR3 in amino acids: CASSIVAGARNEQFF. The CDR3 coding sequence is TGTGCCAGTAGTATCGTAGCGGGAGCTAGGAATGAGCAGTTCTTC.

The DNA of the CDR3 is TGTGCCAGCAGCTTAAGGGGGAACAATGAGCAGTTCTTC. Protein sequence: CASSLRGNNEQFF. The rearrangement links TRBV7-6 to TRBJ2-1, with D tentatively TRBD1 (6 bases). This CDR3 is 13 amino acids long. V was trimmed by 2 bases and J by 5 bases, leaving 7 bases between them. Germline loops: CDR1 SGHVS, CDR2 FNYEAQ.

The CDR3 spells CASSLGGLARWEQFF. The CDR3 coding sequence is TGTGCCAGCAGCTTGGGGGGACTAGCTAGATGGGAGCAGTTCTTC. V and J are TRBV5-6 and TRBJ2-1, with 9 bases fitting TRBD2. Germline values: CDR1 SGHDT, CDR2 YYEEEE. V was pared by 0 bases and J by 10 bases, with 8 bases of the junction left unmatched. The CDR3 is 15 residues long.

The chain combines TRBV4-3 with TRBJ2-3; 10 bases are a match to TRBD2. CDR1 LGHNA and CDR2 YSLEER come from the germline V gene. With 0 bases clipped from V and 4 bases from J, the junction kept 4 bases outside the gene matches. The CDR3 covers 16 residues. DNA for the CDR3: TGCGCCAGCAGCCAAGATAAAGCGGGGGGGCCAGATACGCAGTATTTT. This sequence encodes CASSQDKAGGPDTQYF.

This clone was found once. The rearrangement links TRBV27 to TRBJ2-7; D possibly corresponds to TRBD1 (5 bases). Per germline, CDR1 MNHEY and CDR2 SMNVEV (reference sequence). V shed 3 bases and J shed 7 bases, with 10 bases lying between them. This CDR3 is built from 12 residues. The CDR3 bases are TGTGCCAGCAGTTTCCCCTCAGGGGAGCAGTACTTC. Translation gives CASSFPSGEQYF.

The gene calls are TRBV28 and TRBJ2-7, with D tentatively TRBD2 (7 bases). CDR1 and CDR2 (germline): MDHEN, SYDVKM. This CDR3 contains 13 residues. The V and J ends lost 2 bases and 7 bases respectively, with 12 bases between them. The CDR3, as DNA: TGTGCCAGCAGTTTAGGGGGGGGGCGGGAGCAGTACTTC. This gives the protein CASSLGGGREQYF.

The genes are TRBV19 and TRBJ2-1; 7 bases fit TRBD2. CDR1 LNHDA and CDR2 SQIVND come from the germline V gene (reference sequence). The CDR3 has 14 amino acids. V lost 7 bases and J lost 7; bases outside the gene matches: 10. CDR3 coding DNA: TGTGCCAGTAATGACGGCGGGAGTCTTAATGAGCAGTTCTTC. It is translated as CASNDGGSLNEQFF.

The rearrangement joins TRBV18 to TRBJ1-5; 7 nucleotides match TRBD1. The V gene's germline CDR1 is KGHSH and CDR2 LQKENI. The CDR3 consists of 16 residues. With V trimmed by 3 bases and J by 5 bases, 10 bases remained unmatched. For the CDR3, the DNA is TGTGCCAGCTCACCCGGCGGGACAGTTTATTATCAGCCCCAGCATTTT. Translated, it gives CASSPGGTVYYQPQHF.

The chain recombines TRBV25-1 with TRBJ1-6, with D perhaps TRBD1 (5 bases). Trimming removed 3 bases at V and 9 bases at J, with 12 bases between. The CDR3 is 14 amino acids. Germline assignment: CDR1 MGHDK and CDR2 SYGVNS. CDR3 DNA: TGTGCCAGCAGTGACGAGACAGACCTTTCACCCCTCCACTTT. It encodes CASSDETDLSPLHF.

V is TRBV27 and J is TRBJ2-7, with D perhaps matching TRBD2 (5 bases). The CDR3 has 13 residues. Germline V CDR1 and CDR2: MNHEY, SMNVEV (reference sequence). Trimming pared 4 bases from V and 2 bases from J, leaving 9 bases between. The CDR3 DNA is TGTGCCAGCAGTTCCCGAGGGCCCTACGAGCAGTACTTC. Translated: CASSSRGPYEQYF.

The chain joins TRBV4-1 to TRBJ2-3, with 13 bases matching TRBD2. V was clipped by 4 bases and J by 2 bases; unmatched bases: 9. Germline values: CDR1 MGHRA, CDR2 YSYEKL. The CDR3 extends over 18 amino acids. CDR3 DNA: TGCGCCAGCAGCCCTCGGACTAGCGGGAGCATAGACACAGATACGCAGTATTTT. Translated, it gives CASSPRTSGSIDTDTQYF.

This clone was picked up one time. The rearrangement joins TRBV9 to TRBJ2-1, with 11 bases aligning to TRBD2. Trimming took 0 bases from V and 0 from J; bases not matched to a gene: 14. Looked up from germline, CDR1 is SGDLS and CDR2 is YYNGEE. The CDR3 is made up of 21 amino acids. CDR3 sequence reads: CASSVGKRLAGFTSSYNEQFF. For the CDR3, the DNA is TGTGCCAGCAGCGTAGGTAAGAGACTAGCGGGATTTACTAGCTCCTACAATGAGCAGTTCTTC.

The V call is TRBV5-1, the J call TRBJ2-1; 9 bases line up with TRBD2. Trimming cost V 1 base and J 2 bases; bases outside gene matches: 10. The CDR3 is 18 amino acids. The germline V gene encodes CDR1 SGHRS and CDR2 YFSETQ. The CDR3 nucleotides read TGCGCCAGCAGCTTGACTGCTAGCGGGGTACATACCTACAATGAGCAGTTCTTC. Protein sequence: CASSLTASGVHTYNEQFF.

The chain combines TRBV7-9 with TRBJ2-3; 14 nucleotides line up with TRBD2. The V and J ends lost 5 bases and 3 bases, in that order; junction bases with no gene match: 10. The CDR3 contains 18 residues. Germline CDR1 and CDR2: SEHNR and FQNEAQ (reference sequence). The CDR3 nucleotides read TGTGCCAGCAGCCCAAGGGGGACTAGCGGGAGTACAACAGATACGCAGTATTTT. Amino acids: CASSPRGTSGSTTDTQYF.

This clone has just one count. This chain links TRBV6-6 with TRBJ2-1, with TRBD2 matching 8 bases. The CDR3 sequence is 14 residues long. Germline V lookup: CDR1 MNHNY, CDR2 SVGAGI (reference sequence). Trimming cost V 5 bases and J 7 bases; bases outside gene matches: 7. CDR3 bases: TGTGCCAGCAGTCTTAGCGGGACTGGGAATGAGCAGTTCTTC. Its translation: CASSLSGTGNEQFF.

The chain uses TRBV9 and TRBJ2-1; 10 bases map to TRBD2. This CDR3 is 16 amino acids long. The junction had 9 bases not matched to a gene; V was cut back by 3 bases and J by 6 bases. Germline V lookup: CDR1 SGDLS, CDR2 YYNGEE. The DNA of the CDR3 is TGTGCCAGCAGCGCCCCCCTAGCGGGAGTGTCCAATGAGCAGTTCTTC. Translation: CASSAPLAGVSNEQFF.

V gene TRBV7-9 combines with J gene TRBJ2-2, with 10 nucleotides matching TRBD1. V shed 5 bases and J 6 bases; nucleotides not matched to a gene: 6. CDR3 length equals 15 residues. Germline V lookup: CDR1 SEHNR, CDR2 FQNEAQ (reference sequence). CDR3 residues: CASSPSTGGPGELFF. The CDR3 DNA is TGTGCCAGCAGCCCATCGACAGGGGGCCCCGGGGAGCTGTTTTTT.

The chain employs TRBV6-1 and TRBJ2-7; 7 nucleotides agree with TRBD1. V was clipped by 3 bases and J by 1 base; unmatched bases: 0. The CDR3 extends over 13 amino acids. Germline CDR1 reads MNHNS; CDR2 reads SASEGT. This chain's CDR3 is CASSEDRSYEQYV. CDR3 sequence (DNA): TGTGCCAGCAGTGAGGACAGGTCCTACGAGCAGTACGTC.